The clone carrying this TCR beta chain was seen once. The entry originates in a study of cytomegalovirus exposure and HLA in healthy donors. Repertoires were generated with immunoSEQ multiplex PCR, while TCRdb's copy carries only in-frame clones and drops some. This sample yields 100,000 to 150,000 clones, of which roughly 86% are seen a single time; 1.2% to 1.5% belongs to the top ten. CDR1 is SGHTA, CDR2 FQGNSA, per germline. The CDR3 loop spans 15 amino acids. J was trimmed by 3 bases and V by 4 bases; bases with no gene match: 8. Sample: PBMCs. The chain recombines TRBV7-2 with TRBJ1-1; 7 bases fit TRBD1. The sequence was obtained from a man younger than 40 in good health and CMV-seronegative. The CDR3 sequence: CASSSRPQGYTEAFF. The CDR3 bases are TGTGCCAGCAGCTCCCGCCCACAGGGGTACACTGAAGCTTTCTTT.